A selection of T cell receptor beta chains follows, all from one sample in a study of T cell responses to AZD1222 COVID-19 vaccine. Sequenced by immunoSEQ multiplex PCR; TCRdb stores in-frame clones only, minus some. This sample has 84,000 or so clones, with approximately 90% found just once. Sequencing used peripheral blood, obtained on day 0 of AZD1222 vaccination. The receptors here all came from an adult in good health. CDR3s include the opening cysteine and the closing phenylalanine or tryptophan. A D gene is named only where the DNA matches it firmly. Clone size is shown for a subset of rows, as once, few, many or a class of expanded clone.

j_gene,abundance,v_gene,d_gene,CDR3aa,CDR3nt
TRBJ1-3,NA,TRBV10-3,NA,CAIRGSGNTIYF,TGTGCCATCAGAGGATCTGGAAACACCATATATTTT
TRBJ2-7,NA,TRBV5-4,TRBD1,CASKTPGQGYEQYF,TGTGCCAGCAAGACGCCGGGACAGGGTTACGAGCAGTACTTC
TRBJ2-5,NA,TRBV2,NA,CADRNQETQYF,TGTGCAGACCGCAACCAAGAGACCCAGTACTTC
TRBJ1-4,NA,TRBV27,NA,CASSPGEHPNEKLFF,TGTGCCAGCAGCCCGGGGGAGCACCCTAATGAAAAACTGTTTTTT
TRBJ2-2,NA,TRBV7-2,TRBD2,CASSLWGGSAGGELFF,TGTGCCAGCAGCTTATGGGGCGGGAGCGCCGGCGGGGAGCTGTTTTTT
TRBJ1-1,few,TRBV10-2,NA,CASRLQMNTEAFF,TGCGCCAGCCGATTGCAAATGAACACTGAAGCTTTCTTT
TRBJ1-1,NA,TRBV5-4,NA,CASSPIYRETEAFF,TGTGCCAGCAGCCCAATATACAGGGAAACTGAAGCTTTCTTT
TRBJ1-1,NA,TRBV6-1,TRBD1,CASSIIQGLYTEAFF,TGTGCCAGCAGTATAATACAGGGGTTGTACACTGAAGCTTTCTTT
TRBJ2-1,NA,TRBV10-1,NA,CASSARAGFPNNEQFF,TGCGCCAGCAGTGCAAGAGCGGGTTTCCCCAACAATGAGCAGTTCTTC
TRBJ1-2,once,TRBV9,TRBD1,CASSLFEGAGGYTF,TGTGCCAGCAGCCTTTTTGAGGGGGCTGGTGGCTACACCTTC
TRBJ2-6,NA,TRBV5-6,NA,CASSLTLGSSGANVLTF,TGTGCCAGCAGCTTAACCCTGGGCTCCTCTGGGGCCAACGTCCTGACTTTC
TRBJ2-2,NA,TRBV11-2,TRBD1,CASSLDWGTGSTGELFF,TGTGCCAGCAGCTTAGATTGGGGGACAGGGTCCACCGGGGAGCTGTTTTTT
TRBJ2-2,NA,TRBV7-2,NA,CASSLSSGAGELFF,TGTGCCAGCAGCTTAAGTTCGGGGGCCGGGGAGCTGTTTTTT
TRBJ1-2,NA,TRBV25-1,NA,CASREDGANYGYTF,TGTGCCAGCAGGGAGGACGGAGCTAACTATGGCTACACCTTC
TRBJ2-5,NA,TRBV7-3,NA,CASSPGTPPETQYF,TGTGCCAGCAGCCCCGGGACTCCCCCAGAGACCCAGTACTTC
TRBJ2-2,medium-sized,TRBV7-2,TRBD2,CASSPELAGNTGELFF,TGTGCCAGCAGTCCCGAACTAGCGGGGAACACCGGGGAGCTGTTTTTT
TRBJ2-7,NA,TRBV3-1/TRBV3-2,NA,CASTYSSRQTYEQYF,TGTGCCAGCACCTACAGCTCCCGTCAAACCTACGAGCAGTACTTC
TRBJ2-7,few,TRBV5-1,TRBD1,CASRLDRGYEQYF,TGCGCCAGCAGGTTGGACAGGGGGTACGAGCAGTACTTC
TRBJ1-4,NA,TRBV5-1,NA,CASSPSSTNEKLFF,TGCGCCAGCAGCCCGTCTTCAACTAATGAAAAACTGTTTTTT
TRBJ2-7,NA,TRBV28,NA,CASRPLRGPSYEQYF,TGTGCCAGCAGACCTCTCAGGGGACCCTCCTACGAGCAGTACTTC
TRBJ2-1,NA,TRBV25-1,TRBD2,CASSETSGFYDEQFF,TGTGCCAGCAGTGAAACTAGCGGATTCTACGATGAGCAGTTCTTC
TRBJ2-3,NA,TRBV6-2/TRBV6-3,NA,CASSYSASTDTQYF,TGTGCCAGCAGTTACTCAGCCAGCACAGATACGCAGTATTTT